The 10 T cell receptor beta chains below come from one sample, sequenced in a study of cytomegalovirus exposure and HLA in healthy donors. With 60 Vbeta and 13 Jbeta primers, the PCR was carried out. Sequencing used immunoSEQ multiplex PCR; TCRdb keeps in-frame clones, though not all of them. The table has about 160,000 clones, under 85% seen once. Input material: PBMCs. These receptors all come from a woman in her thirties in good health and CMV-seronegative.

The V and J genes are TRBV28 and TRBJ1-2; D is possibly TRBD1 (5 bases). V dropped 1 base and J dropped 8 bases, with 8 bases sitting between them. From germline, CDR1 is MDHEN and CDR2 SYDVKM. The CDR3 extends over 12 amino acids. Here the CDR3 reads CASSLYGGGYTF. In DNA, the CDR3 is TGTGCCAGCAGTTTATACGGGGGAGGCTACACCTTC.

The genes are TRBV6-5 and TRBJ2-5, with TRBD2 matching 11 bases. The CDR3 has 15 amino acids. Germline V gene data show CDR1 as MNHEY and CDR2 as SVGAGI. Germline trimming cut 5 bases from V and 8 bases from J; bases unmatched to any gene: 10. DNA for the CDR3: TGTGCCAGCAGTAACCCTAGCGGGGGGTCGGGAACCCAGTACTTC. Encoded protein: CASSNPSGGSGTQYF.

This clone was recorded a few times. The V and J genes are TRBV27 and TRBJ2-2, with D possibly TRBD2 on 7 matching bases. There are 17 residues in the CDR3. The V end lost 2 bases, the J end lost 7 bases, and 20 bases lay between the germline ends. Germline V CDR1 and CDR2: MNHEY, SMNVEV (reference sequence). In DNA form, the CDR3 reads TGTGCCAGCAGTTTACCCCGGGGGCGGGGGAAGATCGGGGAGCTGTTTTTT. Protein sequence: CASSLPRGRGKIGELFF.

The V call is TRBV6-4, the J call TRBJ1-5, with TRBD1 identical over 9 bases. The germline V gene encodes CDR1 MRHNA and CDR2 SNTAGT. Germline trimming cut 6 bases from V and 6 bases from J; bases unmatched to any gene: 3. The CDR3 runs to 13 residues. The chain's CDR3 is CASSRQGGQPQHF. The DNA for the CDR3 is TGTGCCAGCAGCCGACAGGGGGGTCAGCCCCAGCATTTT.

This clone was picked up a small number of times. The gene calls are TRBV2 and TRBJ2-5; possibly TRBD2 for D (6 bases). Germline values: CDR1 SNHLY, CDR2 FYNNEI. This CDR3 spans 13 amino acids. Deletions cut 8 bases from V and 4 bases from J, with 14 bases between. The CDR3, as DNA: TGTGCCAGCGGGGTTCTAGCGAGAGAGACCCAGTACTTC. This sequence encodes CASGVLARETQYF. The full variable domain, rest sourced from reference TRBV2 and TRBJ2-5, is EPEVTQTPSHQVTQMGQEVILRCVPISNHLYFYWYRQILGQKVEFLVSFYNNEISEKSEIFDDQFSVERPDGSNFTLKIRSTKLEDSAMYFCASGVLARETQYFGPGTRLLVL.

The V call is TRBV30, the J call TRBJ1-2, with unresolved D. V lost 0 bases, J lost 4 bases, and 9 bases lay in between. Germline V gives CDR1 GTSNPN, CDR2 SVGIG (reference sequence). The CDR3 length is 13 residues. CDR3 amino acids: CAWSVRAFYGYTF. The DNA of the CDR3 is TGTGCCTGGAGTGTACGCGCCTTCTATGGCTACACCTTC.

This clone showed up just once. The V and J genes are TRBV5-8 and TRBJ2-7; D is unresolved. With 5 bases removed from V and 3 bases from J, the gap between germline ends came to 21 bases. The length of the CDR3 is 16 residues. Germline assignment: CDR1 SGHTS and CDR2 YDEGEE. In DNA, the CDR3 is TGTGCCAGCAGAAAATCGAGTAGAGGTTTAGACTACGAGCAGTACTTC. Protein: CASRKSSRGLDYEQYF.

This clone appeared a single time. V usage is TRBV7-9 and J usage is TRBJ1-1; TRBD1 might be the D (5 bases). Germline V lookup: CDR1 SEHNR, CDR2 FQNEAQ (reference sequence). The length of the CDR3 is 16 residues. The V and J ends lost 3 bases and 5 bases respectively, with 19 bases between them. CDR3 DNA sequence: TGTGCCAGCAGCTTGGCTTTGGGCGGGGGTAGGACTGAAGCTTTCTTT. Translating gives CASSLALGGGRTEAFF.

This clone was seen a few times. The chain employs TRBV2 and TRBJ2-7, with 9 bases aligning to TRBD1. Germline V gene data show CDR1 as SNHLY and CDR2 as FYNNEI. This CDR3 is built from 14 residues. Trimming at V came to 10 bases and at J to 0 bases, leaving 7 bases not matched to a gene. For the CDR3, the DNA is TGTGCCAATACCGACAGGGGGATCTCCTACGAGCAGTACTTC. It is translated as CANTDRGISYEQYF.

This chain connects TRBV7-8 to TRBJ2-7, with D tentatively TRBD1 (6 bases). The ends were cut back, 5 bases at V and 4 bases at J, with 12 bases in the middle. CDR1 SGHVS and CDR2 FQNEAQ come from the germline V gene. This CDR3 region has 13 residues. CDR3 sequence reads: CASSQQGNYEQYF. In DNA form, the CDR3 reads TGTGCCAGCAGCCAACAGGGAAATTACGAGCAGTACTTC.